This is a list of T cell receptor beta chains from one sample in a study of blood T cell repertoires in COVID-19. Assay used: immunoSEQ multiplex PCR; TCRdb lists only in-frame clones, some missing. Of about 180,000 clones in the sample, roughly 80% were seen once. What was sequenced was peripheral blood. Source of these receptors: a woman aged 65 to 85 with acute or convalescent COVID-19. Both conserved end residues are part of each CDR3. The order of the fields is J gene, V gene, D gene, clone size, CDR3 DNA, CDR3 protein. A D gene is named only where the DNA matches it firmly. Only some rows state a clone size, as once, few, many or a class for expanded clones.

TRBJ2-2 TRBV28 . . TGTGCCAGCATCGTCGGCGGGGCGAACACCGGGGAGCTGTTTTTT CASIVGGANTGELFF
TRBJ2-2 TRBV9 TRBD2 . TGTGCCAGCAGCGCCCGGGGGGGCCCCACCGGGGAGCTGTTTTTT CASSARGGPTGELFF
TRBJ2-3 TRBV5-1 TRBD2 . TGCGCCAGCAGCTTGGAAGCTAGCGGGGTGACAGATACGCAGTATTTT CASSLEASGVTDTQYF
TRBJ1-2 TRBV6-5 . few TGTGCCAGCAGCCACGGTCCAGGGGGCTACACCTTC CASSHGPGGYTF
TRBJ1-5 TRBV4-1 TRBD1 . TGCGCCAGCAGCCAGACTGGACAGGTCAATCAGCCCCAGCATTTT CASSQTGQVNQPQHF
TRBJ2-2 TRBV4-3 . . TGCGCCAGCAGCCAGATAAGACTGAACACCGGGGAGCTGTTTTTT CASSQIRLNTGELFF
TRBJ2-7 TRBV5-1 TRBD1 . TGCGCCAGCAGCTTGGGGGACAGGCCTTCCTACGAGCAGTACTTC CASSLGDRPSYEQYF
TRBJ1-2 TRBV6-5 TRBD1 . TGTGCCAGCAGAGGAGGGGACAGGGGACTCTATGGCTACACCTTC CASRGGDRGLYGYTF
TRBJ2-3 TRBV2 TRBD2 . TGTGCCAGCAGTCCTCGAGCCGGGACTATATCTAGCACAGATACGCAGTATTTT CASSPRAGTISSTDTQYF
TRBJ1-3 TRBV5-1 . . TGCGCCAGCAGCGATCCCCCCCGGGACACCATATATTTT CASSDPPRDTIYF
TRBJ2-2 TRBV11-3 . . TGTGCCAGCAGCTTAGGGGGCGGTCTCGGGGAGCTGTTTTTT CASSLGGGLGELFF
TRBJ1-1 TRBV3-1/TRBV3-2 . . TGTGCCAGCAGCCCTAGATCGAGTATGAGAGCTTTCTTT CASSPRSSMRAFF
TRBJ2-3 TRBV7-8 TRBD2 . TGTGCCAGCAGCTTGTCTAGCGGGGGGGGGCAGTATTTT CASSLSSGGGQYF
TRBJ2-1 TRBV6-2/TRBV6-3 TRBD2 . TGTGCCAGCAGTCTAGCGGGGGGGTGGTTTGAGCAGTTCTTC CASSLAGGWFEQFF
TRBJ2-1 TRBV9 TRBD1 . TGTGCCAGCAGCGTAGTAGGGACAGGCTCCTACAATGAGCAGTTCTTC CASSVVGTGSYNEQFF
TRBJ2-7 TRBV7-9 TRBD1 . TGTGCCAGCAGCTTGGCTACAGGGGGCGAGCAGTACTTC CASSLATGGEQYF
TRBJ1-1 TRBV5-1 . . TGCGCCAGCAGCTCCACTCACGAGGGGAACACTGAAGCTTTCTTT CASSSTHEGNTEAFF
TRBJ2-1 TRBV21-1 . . TGTGCCAGCAGCAAAGGGACATCGAGCTCCTACAATGAGCAGTTCTTC CASSKGTSSSYNEQFF
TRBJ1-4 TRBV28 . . TGTGCCAGCCGCCAAGGGGGGGGGCGAGAAAAACTGTTTTTT CASRQGGGREKLFF
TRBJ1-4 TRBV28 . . TGTGCCAGCAGTTTTGACGCGGGGGCAACTAATGAAAAACTGTTTTTT CASSFDAGATNEKLFF
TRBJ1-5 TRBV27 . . TGTGCCAGCAGTTTGGGGCAGACAAGCAATCAGCCCCAGCATTTT CASSLGQTSNQPQHF
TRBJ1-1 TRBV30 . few TGTGCCTGGAATCGGCGGGCGAACACTGAAGCTTTCTTT CAWNRRANTEAFF
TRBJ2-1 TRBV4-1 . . TGCGCCAGCAGGGTCGGCACGGGATACAATGAGCAGTTCTTC CASRVGTGYNEQFF
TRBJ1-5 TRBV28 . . TGTGCCAGCAGTAAGGCGGGGCCCAAGGGCAATCAGCCCCAGCATTTT CASSKAGPKGNQPQHF
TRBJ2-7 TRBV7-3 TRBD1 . TGTGCCAGCAGCACCGGACAGGGTCGGACCGAGCAGTACTTC CASSTGQGRTEQYF
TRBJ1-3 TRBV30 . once TGTGCCTGGGCCCGGCAGGGACTGGCTGGAAACACCATATATTTT CAWARQGLAGNTIYF
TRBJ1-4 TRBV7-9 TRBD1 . TGTGCCAGCAGCCGTAGGACAGGGAATGAAAAACTGTTTTTT CASSRRTGNEKLFF
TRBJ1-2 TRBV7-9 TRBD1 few TGTGCCAGCAGCCCCTACGACAGGGTTAACTATGGCTACACCTTC CASSPYDRVNYGYTF
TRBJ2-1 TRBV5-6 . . TGTGCCAGCAGCTTGGATCGGGGGGCCTACTACAATGAGCAGTTCTTC CASSLDRGAYYNEQFF
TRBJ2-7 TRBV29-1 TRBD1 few TGCAGCGTTAGCGACAGGGTAGGCTACGAGCAGTACTTC CSVSDRVGYEQYF
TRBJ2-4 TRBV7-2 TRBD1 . TGTGCCAGCAGCCCTTCACAGGGGGTTTCATCTAACATTCAGTACTTC CASSPSQGVSSNIQYF
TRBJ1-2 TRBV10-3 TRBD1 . TGTGCCATCAGTGAGTCGGCGACAGGGGGCGAAGGCTACACCTTC CAISESATGGEGYTF
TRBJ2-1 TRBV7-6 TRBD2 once TGTGCCAGCAGCTCTGCTCGGACTAGCGGGTCCCCCGGGGATGAGCAGTTCTTC CASSSARTSGSPGDEQFF
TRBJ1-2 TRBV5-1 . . TGCGCCAGCAGCTTATCAGCGGACGTCGGAGGGCTCTATGGCTACACCTTC CASSLSADVGGLYGYTF
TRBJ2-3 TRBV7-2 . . TGTGCCAGCAGCTCCCGCGGAAGACGTTCTGGCACAGATACGCAGTATTTT CASSSRGRRSGTDTQYF
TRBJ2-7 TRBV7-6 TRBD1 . TGTGCCAGCAGCTTAAGTCCGGGACAGGTTACCTACGAGCAGTACTTC CASSLSPGQVTYEQYF